This T cell receptor (beta chain) came from a study of long-term antiretroviral therapy in people with HIV. This CDR3 comprises 16 residues. Germline-derived CDR1 and CDR2 are MGHRA and YSYEKL. Trimming took off 4 bases at V and 4 bases at J, with 16 bases between the two ends. Study observations and caveats: Pre-ART clonal expansions dominated every time point's repertoire.

With regard to this clone: Its target is unknown.

At survey level, the immunoSEQ assay was run in its v3.0 version. Measured with immunoSEQ multiplex PCR; TCRdb has only the in-frame clones, and not every one. The sample consists of 30,000 or so clones, around 85% of them appearing once. This rearrangement joins TRBV4-1 to TRBJ2-2; TRBD1 is a possible D gene (6 bases). This specimen was unsorted PBMCs, taken 3 years after starting antiretroviral therapy. This receptor was taken from a middle-aged man with HIV. Here the CDR3 reads CASSPSQGGRTGELFF. The CDR3 DNA reads TGCGCCAGCAGCCCTTCACAGGGTGGTCGCACCGGGGAGCTGTTTTTT.